The 5 T cell receptor beta chains reported below all come from one sample, sequenced in a study of human versus mouse CDR3 diversity and MHC coevolution. Method: immunoSEQ multiplex PCR; TCRdb's copy keeps in-frame clones and lacks some. Of about 83,000 clones in the sample, around 90% were seen once. The sequenced sample was naive CD4+ T cells from blood. The subset denotes: CD45RO-negative CD62L-positive naive CD4 T cells. The receptors derive from a person aged 25 to 69 in good health.

The gene calls are TRBV5-4 and TRBJ2-1; 8 nucleotides align to TRBD1. Germline V gene sequence: CDR1 SGHNT, CDR2 YYREEE (reference sequence). Losses at the gene ends were 1 base for V and 1 base for J; bases not matched to a gene: 4. The CDR3 sequence is 16 residues long. Written as DNA, the CDR3 is TGTGCCAGCAGCTTGAAAACAGGGGGATCCTACAATGAGCAGTTCTTC. This sequence encodes CASSLKTGGSYNEQFF.

The chain couples TRBV7-2 to TRBJ1-1; the D gene is possibly TRBD1 (6 bases). This CDR3 is built from 12 residues. Germline V CDR1 and CDR2: SGHTA, FQGNSA. V dropped 3 bases and J dropped 9 bases, with 11 bases sitting between them. The CDR3 here is CASSLDWGQAFF. In nucleotides, the CDR3 is TGTGCCAGCAGCTTGGATTGGGGGCAAGCTTTCTTT.

DNA for the CDR3: TGTGCCAGCAGCCCCGGACAGGGGCCTTTTTCCAGTGGCTACACCTTC. Translated, it gives CASSPGQGPFSSGYTF. V gene TRBV7-9 combines with J gene TRBJ1-2; TRBD1 matches at 9 bases. The germline V gene encodes CDR1 SEHNR and CDR2 FQNEAQ (reference sequence). With V trimmed by 5 bases and J by 7 bases, 14 bases remained unmatched. CDR3 length: 16 residues.

J is TRBJ2-7 and V is TRBV19; D is undetermined. The CDR3 extends over 15 amino acids. With 1 base removed from V and 0 bases from J, the gap between germline ends came to 10 bases. Germline V lookup: CDR1 LNHDA, CDR2 SQIVND (reference sequence). This CDR3 reads CASSIAATASYEQYF. The CDR3 bases are TGTGCCAGTAGTATAGCTGCCACAGCCTCCTACGAGCAGTACTTC.

V usage is TRBV29-1 and J usage is TRBJ2-7; tentatively, D is TRBD2 (7 bases). V was clipped by 7 bases and J by 4 bases, with 17 bases between them. The CDR3 length is 13 residues. Germline V gene sequence: CDR1 SQVTM, CDR2 ANQGSEA. The DNA of the CDR3 is TGCAGCGGCTGGCGGGGAGGGGGGTACGAGCAGTACTTC. It codes for CSGWRGGGYEQYF.